A selection of T cell receptor beta chains follows, all from one sample in a study of T-cell reconstitution after alpha-beta-depleted transplantation in children. TCRdb fed the PCR reads into MiXCR, producing one record per CDR3 protein. The repertoire holds around 800,000 distinct CDR3 sequences, roughly 15% seen once, with roughly 5% in the top ten. Sample: PBMCs, mostly from graft donor cells, taken 360 days after TCRalphabeta/CD19-depleted stem cell transplant. The receptor source for this set is a male patient aged 10 to 17 who had a stem cell transplant for acute lymphoblastic leukemia, so the T cells may come from the graft donor. CDR3s include the opening cysteine and the closing phenylalanine or tryptophan. Fields, in order: J gene, D gene, clone size, V gene, CDR3 DNA, CDR3 protein. D genes are given only for firm matches. A row's size may be missing; if present it is once, few, many or a size class.

>TRBJ2-7|-|-|TRBV25-1
TGTGCCAGCAGTACCTGGAACTACGAGCAGTACTTC
CASSTWNYEQYF
>TRBJ1-3|-|few|TRBV7-2
TGTGCCAGCAGCTACGCCGGTCACTCTGGAAACACCATATATTTT
CASSYAGHSGNTIYF
>TRBJ2-1|TRBD2|-|TRBV11-3
TGTGCCAGCAGCTCGACAGGGACTAGCGGGAGGGCCGAGCAGTTCTTC
CASSSTGTSGRAEQFF
>TRBJ2-6|-|-|TRBV6-5
TGTGCCAGCAGTTGGGCAGGCCTCTCTGGGGCCAACGTCCTGACTTTC
CASSWAGLSGANVLTF
>TRBJ2-3|-|-|TRBV3-1
TGTGCCAGCAGCCACGGACCCCCAGATACGCAGTATTTT
CASSHGPPDTQYF
>TRBJ2-1|-|-|TRBV9
TGTGCCAGCAGCGTAGTAGGCGGCCTAAATGAGCAGTTCTTC
CASSVVGGLNEQFF
>TRBJ2-7|-|-|TRBV20-1
TGCAGTGCTAGTGGTCACAGGAGCTCCTACGAGCAGTACTTC
CSASGHRSSYEQYF
>TRBJ2-7|TRBD2|few|TRBV19
TGTGCCAGTAGTACGGCGGGAGGCAACTACGAGCAGTACTTC
CASSTAGGNYEQYF
>TRBJ2-2|TRBD2|-|TRBV6-4
TGTGCCAGCAGTCCCCGTGTTAGCGGGAGGGTCGGCACCGGGGAGCTGTTTTTT
CASSPRVSGRVGTGELFF
>TRBJ2-4|-|few|TRBV5-1
TGCGCCAGCAGCTTGGATCCCACAGGGTGGGAAAACATTCAGTACTTC
CASSLDPTGWENIQYF
>TRBJ2-1|TRBD2|few|TRBV5-6
TGTGCCAGCAGCTCCGGGACTAGAGACAATGAGCAGTTCTTC
CASSSGTRDNEQFF
>TRBJ2-1|TRBD1|-|TRBV4-1
TGCGCCAGCAGCCAAACCTGGACAGGGTCCTACAATGAGCAGTTCTTC
CASSQTWTGSYNEQFF
>TRBJ2-1|TRBD2|many|TRBV5-1
TGCGCCAGCAGCTCCTCGACTAGCGGAAGATACAATGAGCAGTTCTTC
CASSSSTSGRYNEQFF